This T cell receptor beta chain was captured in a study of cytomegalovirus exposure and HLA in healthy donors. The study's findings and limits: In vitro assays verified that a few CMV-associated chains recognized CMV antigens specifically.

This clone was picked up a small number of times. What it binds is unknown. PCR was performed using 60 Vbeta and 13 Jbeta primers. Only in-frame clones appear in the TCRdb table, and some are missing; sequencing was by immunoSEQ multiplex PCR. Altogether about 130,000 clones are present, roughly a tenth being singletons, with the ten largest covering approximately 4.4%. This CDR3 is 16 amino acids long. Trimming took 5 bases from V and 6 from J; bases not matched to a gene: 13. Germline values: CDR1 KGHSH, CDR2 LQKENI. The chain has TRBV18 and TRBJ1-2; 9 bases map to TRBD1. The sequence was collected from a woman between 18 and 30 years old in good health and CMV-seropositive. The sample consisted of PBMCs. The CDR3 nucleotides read TGTGCCAGCTCATCACTCCGGACAGGGGTTAATCATGGCTACACCTTC. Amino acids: CASSSLRTGVNHGYTF.